This T cell receptor beta chain was sequenced for a study of blood T cell repertoires in COVID-19. Germline assignment: CDR1 LNHDA and CDR2 SQIVND (reference sequence). V shed 6 bases and J shed 0 bases, with 14 bases lying between them. This CDR3 is built from 15 residues. Profiling relied on immunoSEQ multiplex PCR, and the TCRdb table lists in-frame clones only, not all of them. The sample contains about 300,000 clones, roughly 89% of which appear only once. The sequence was obtained from a young woman with COVID-19, enrolled during active disease. Sequenced material: peripheral blood. This rearrangement joins TRBV19 to TRBJ1-1; TRBD1 is a possible D gene (6 bases). The CDR3 DNA sequence: TGTGCCAGTAGCGTTAGAGACAGGATGAACACTGAAGCTTTCTTT. It encodes CASSVRDRMNTEAFF.